Below are 31 T cell receptor beta chains sequenced from a single sample in a study of cytomegalovirus exposure and HLA in healthy donors. With 60 Vbeta and 13 Jbeta primers, the PCR was carried out. TCRdb's copy holds only in-frame clones and misses some; the assay was immunoSEQ multiplex PCR. The repertoire holds 90,000 to 140,000 clones, with roughly three quarters as singletons. Input material: PBMCs. The receptors derive from a man in his thirties or forties in good health and CMV-seronegative.

This CDR3 is CASLRVGTGELFF. DNA for the CDR3: TGTGCCAGCCTCAGGGTCGGGACCGGGGAGCTGTTTTTT. This sequence joins TRBV6-5 and TRBJ2-2, with D perhaps TRBD1 (5 bases). Trimming took 8 bases from V and 5 from J, leaving 12 bases between them. This CDR3 contains 13 residues. Germline CDR1 and CDR2: MNHEY and SVGAGI.

This clone turned up a few times. This chain connects TRBV5-4 to TRBJ2-6, with 7 bases lining up with TRBD1. V lost 2 bases and J lost 2; bases outside the gene matches: 1. Germline-derived CDR1 and CDR2 are SGHNT and YYREEE (reference sequence). The CDR3 contains 15 residues. As DNA, the CDR3 is TGTGCCAGCAGCTTTACAGGGGCTGGGGCCAACGTCCTGACTTTC. Amino acids: CASSFTGAGANVLTF.

V and J are TRBV14 and TRBJ1-4, with D maybe TRBD1 (6 bases). V lost 3 bases and J lost 8, with 16 bases in between. The CDR3 length is 15 residues. CDR1 is SGHDN, CDR2 FVKESK, per germline. The CDR3 DNA reads TGTGCCAGCAGCCAGCAACAGGGCCTTGGGGAAAAACTGTTTTTT. Protein: CASSQQQGLGEKLFF.

The gene calls are TRBV4-1 and TRBJ2-7, with D possibly TRBD1 on 6 matching bases. The germline V and J ends were trimmed by 1 base and 2 bases, with 12 bases remaining between them. CDR3 length: 15 amino acids. Germline CDR1 reads MGHRA; CDR2 reads YSYEKL. CDR3 coding DNA: TGCGCCAGCAGCCAAGGTACAGGGCTTACCTACGAGCAGTACTTC. It specifies CASSQGTGLTYEQYF.

This chain joins TRBV2 and TRBJ1-6; D possibly corresponds to TRBD1 (6 bases). The CDR3 covers 15 residues. From germline, CDR1 is SNHLY and CDR2 FYNNEI. V dropped 6 bases and J dropped 7 bases, with 16 bases sitting between them. CDR3 nucleotides: TGTGCCAGCAGAACTGGGGGACATGGGAATTCACCCCTCCACTTT. This translates into CASRTGGHGNSPLHF.

V and J are TRBV25-1 and TRBJ2-2, with 12 positions matching TRBD2. Trimming at V came to 6 bases and at J to 1 base, leaving 3 bases not matched to a gene. This CDR3 has 16 amino acids. Germline CDR1 reads MGHDK; CDR2 reads SYGVNS. In DNA form, the CDR3 reads TGTGCCAGCAGGGGACTAGCGGGCCAGAACACCGGGGAGCTGTTTTTT. This codes for CASRGLAGQNTGELFF.

The rearrangement joins TRBV11-3 to TRBJ2-3; D unclear. The germline V gene encodes CDR1 SGHNT and CDR2 YENEEA. The V end was cut by 0 bases, the J end by 0 bases, with 4 bases between. The CDR3 runs 14 residues. The CDR3 loop is CASSLEQSTDTQYF. DNA for the CDR3: TGTGCCAGCAGCTTAGAACAAAGCACAGATACGCAGTATTTT.

V and J are TRBV5-1 and TRBJ1-6; 9 nucleotides align to TRBD1. This CDR3 is 16 amino acids long. J gave up 5 bases and V 5 bases, and 8 bases lay outside the gene matches. The germline V gene encodes CDR1 SGHRS and CDR2 YFSETQ. The CDR3 region has the DNA TGCGCCAGCAGGCCCGGGACAGGGTCAAATAATTCACCCCTCCACTTT. As protein: CASRPGTGSNNSPLHF.

The table lists this clone with a few counts. This chain connects TRBV10-3 to TRBJ2-7; 10 nucleotides agree with TRBD2. CDR1 and CDR2 from the germline V gene are ENHRY and SYGVKD. Trimming at V came to 5 bases and at J to 3 bases, leaving 7 bases not matched to a gene. The CDR3 consists of 15 residues. CDR3 DNA: TGTGCCATCAGTAATCCGGGACTAGCGAGCTACGAGCAGTACTTC. Amino acid sequence: CAISNPGLASYEQYF.

The chain carries TRBV9 and TRBJ1-1; D not certain. Germline V gene data show CDR1 as SGDLS and CDR2 as YYNGEE. Trimming took off 0 bases at V and 0 bases at J, with 6 bases between the two ends. The CDR3 consists of 14 residues. The CDR3 DNA follows: TGTGCCAGCAGCGTAGAAGCCATGAACACTGAAGCTTTCTTT. Translated: CASSVEAMNTEAFF.

The chain carries TRBV19 and TRBJ2-3, with D tentatively TRBD2 (5 bases). Germline CDR1 reads LNHDA; CDR2 reads SQIVND (reference sequence). V was trimmed by 4 bases and J by 3 bases, leaving 11 bases between them. This CDR3 is built from 14 residues. Here the CDR3 reads CASSTDRRTDTQYF. CDR3 nucleotide sequence: TGTGCCAGTAGTACAGACCGGAGGACAGATACGCAGTATTTT.

The gene calls are TRBV6-5 and TRBJ2-7; D is uncertain. The CDR3 runs 15 residues. Germline V CDR1 and CDR2: MNHEY, SVGAGI. V was shortened by 4 bases and J by 5 bases, with 18 bases between the two germline ends. The CDR3 nucleotides are TGTGCCAGCAGTTCCTCGCGGCGGCGGATGGACGAGCAGTACTTC. Amino acids: CASSSSRRRMDEQYF.

This clone is a singleton in its sample. This chain links TRBV9 with TRBJ2-5; 9 bases match TRBD2. This CDR3 comprises 18 residues. V lost 0 bases, J lost 5 bases, and 14 bases stayed unmatched. Germline V gene data show CDR1 as SGDLS and CDR2 as YYNGEE. The CDR3 is CASSVAGEAGGGIETQYF. The CDR3 nucleotides read TGTGCCAGCAGCGTAGCTGGTGAGGCGGGAGGGGGAATTGAGACCCAGTACTTC.

The rearrangement uses TRBV4-2 and TRBJ1-1, with TRBD1 matching 7 bases. The CDR3 is made up of 15 amino acids. The V gene end was trimmed by 0 bases and the J gene end by 5 bases; junction bases not matched to a gene: 6. The germline gives CDR1 LGHNA, CDR2 YNFKEQ. CDR3 nucleotides: TGTGCCAGCAGCCAAGAACGACAGGGTTTAACTGAAGCTTTCTTT. It translates to CASSQERQGLTEAFF.

In this sample, this clone turned up a few times. The chain uses TRBV19 and TRBJ2-3; D might be TRBD2 (5 bases). This CDR3 region has 15 residues. Germline-derived CDR1 and CDR2 are LNHDA and SQIVND (reference sequence). V was trimmed by 3 bases and J by 5 bases, leaving 15 bases between them. CDR3 protein: CASSIVIGDGDTQYF. The CDR3 DNA reads TGTGCCAGTAGTATTGTTATCGGGGATGGAGATACGCAGTATTTT.

This clone was seen more than once but under ten times. The chain recombines TRBV7-9 with TRBJ1-1, with 10 bases that match TRBD1. This CDR3 is built from 15 residues. Trimming cost V 5 bases and J 4 bases; bases outside gene matches: 7. Germline V gene data show CDR1 as SEHNR and CDR2 as FQNEAQ (reference sequence). The CDR3 sequence is CASSGTGVLGTEAFF. In DNA form, the CDR3 reads TGTGCCAGCAGCGGGACAGGGGTTTTGGGCACTGAAGCTTTCTTT.

The chain has TRBV5-4 and TRBJ1-2, with 8 nucleotides matching TRBD1. The ends lost 4 bases at V and 3 bases at J; junction bases unmatched: 5. The germline CDR1 and CDR2 sequences are SGHNT and YYREEE (reference sequence). The CDR3 is 14 amino acids. The CDR3 loop is CASSVNRGYYGYTF. CDR3 nucleotides: TGTGCCAGCAGCGTAAACAGGGGGTACTATGGCTACACCTTC.

A few counts support this clone. The chain carries TRBV19 and TRBJ1-5, with 7 bases lining up with TRBD1. The germline V gene has CDR1 LNHDA and CDR2 SQIVND (reference sequence). The CDR3 is made up of 15 amino acids. V lost 1 base to trimming and J lost 6 bases; unmatched junction nucleotides: 6. The CDR3 region is CASSIGQGGGQPQHF. The CDR3 coding sequence is TGTGCCAGTAGTATAGGACAGGGTGGTGGTCAGCCCCAGCATTTT.

This rearrangement joins TRBV9 to TRBJ2-7, with D possibly being TRBD1 (6 bases). The germline gives CDR1 SGDLS, CDR2 YYNGEE. This CDR3 spans 14 amino acids. V lost 0 bases to trimming and J lost 2 bases, with 9 bases between them. CDR3 DNA sequence: TGTGCCAGCAGCGTAGGGGCAGGGGCCTACGAGCAGTACTTC. Its protein product is CASSVGAGAYEQYF.

This clone was observed a few times. The chain recombines TRBV6-1 with TRBJ1-5; TRBD1 matches 8 bases. The germline V gene has CDR1 MNHNS and CDR2 SASEGT. Unmatched junction bases numbered 2, after V lost 4 bases and J lost 6 bases. The CDR3 has 13 residues. The CDR3 sequence: CASSVDRGQPQHF. The CDR3 bases are TGTGCCAGCAGTGTTGACAGGGGTCAGCCCCAGCATTTT.

The chain combines TRBV27 with TRBJ2-2, with D perhaps TRBD1 (5 bases). This CDR3 is built from 17 residues. The germline gives CDR1 MNHEY, CDR2 SMNVEV (reference sequence). V was cut by 7 bases and J by 0 bases, with 18 bases left in between. As DNA, the CDR3 is TGTGCCAGCACCTTTAGGTACGGACAAACGAACACCGGGGAGCTGTTTTTT. Its translation: CASTFRYGQTNTGELFF.

The J gene is TRBJ2-2, the V gene TRBV9; 7 bases are shared with TRBD2. CDR1 and CDR2 from the germline V gene are SGDLS and YYNGEE. The CDR3 covers 17 residues. J lost 5 bases, V lost 3 bases, and 13 bases had no gene match. The CDR3 bases are TGTGCCAGCAGCGATCCTGGGGGGAGGGCTTATACCGGGGAGCTGTTTTTT. Residues: CASSDPGGRAYTGELFF.

This chain links TRBV4-1 with TRBJ1-4, with 9 bases aligning to TRBD1. There are 13 residues in the CDR3. The V and J ends lost 9 bases and 8 bases, in that order; junction bases with no gene match: 7. Germline values: CDR1 MGHRA, CDR2 YSYEKL. CDR3 sequence (DNA): TGCGCCAGGATCGACAGGGGGGGAGAAAAACTGTTTTTT. Amino acids: CARIDRGGEKLFF.

This clone was detected a few times. The chain combines TRBV7-9 with TRBJ1-2, with TRBD1 as a possible D gene (6 bases). V lost 4 bases, J lost 8 bases, and 14 bases lay in between. Germline CDR1 reads SEHNR; CDR2 reads FQNEAQ (reference sequence). This CDR3 spans 13 amino acids. CDR3 sequence (DNA): TGTGCCAGCAGCTATCGGGGGGCGCAGGGCTACACCTTC. Translated: CASSYRGAQGYTF.

This clone was seen just once. This rearrangement joins TRBV7-2 to TRBJ1-1; D perhaps matches TRBD1 (5 bases). The CDR3 loop spans 15 amino acids. Trimming removed 1 base at V and 1 base at J, with 10 bases between. Germline CDR1 and CDR2: SGHTA and FQGNSA. This chain's CDR3 is CASSLGTRGNTEAFF. In DNA, the CDR3 is TGTGCCAGCAGCTTAGGGACAAGGGGGAACACTGAAGCTTTCTTT.

V is TRBV5-1 and J is TRBJ2-1, with no clear D. There are 16 residues in the CDR3. Germline values: CDR1 SGHRS, CDR2 YFSETQ. V was trimmed by 0 bases and J by 0 bases, leaving 10 bases between them. The chain's CDR3 is CASSLEASSSYNEQFF. Here the CDR3 DNA reads TGCGCCAGCAGCTTGGAAGCCTCAAGCTCCTACAATGAGCAGTTCTTC.

V is TRBV4-3 and J is TRBJ1-1; maybe TRBD1 (5 bases). CDR1 is LGHNA, CDR2 YSLEER, per germline. This CDR3 comprises 15 residues. V dropped 3 bases and J dropped 1 base, with 12 bases sitting between them. The CDR3 is CASSHLATANTEAFF. Here the CDR3 DNA reads TGCGCCAGCAGCCACCTGGCGACAGCGAACACTGAAGCTTTCTTT.

Here the CDR3 DNA reads TGCGCCAGCAGCCAAGGTGGCGGCACACTGACGCAGTATTTT. It translates to CASSQGGGTLTQYF. The V gene is TRBV4-3, the J gene TRBJ2-3; no reliable D call. The CDR3 is 14 residues long. CDR1 LGHNA and CDR2 YSLEER come from the germline V gene. Trimming removed 1 base from V and 9 bases from J, with 14 bases in between.

The genes are TRBV7-9 and TRBJ2-6; 8 positions match TRBD1. J lost 4 bases, V lost 6 bases, and 11 bases had no gene match. Germline CDR1 reads SEHNR; CDR2 reads FQNEAQ (reference sequence). The CDR3 contains 17 residues. This CDR3 reads CASSLGQGPYGANVLTF. Written as DNA, the CDR3 is TGTGCCAGCAGTCTCGGACAGGGACCGTACGGGGCCAACGTCCTGACTTTC. The full variable domain, in which reference TRBV7-9 and TRBJ2-6 provide the parts outside the CDR3, is DTGVSQNPRHKITKRGQNVTFRCDPISEHNRLYWYRQTLGQGPEFLTYFQNEAQLEKSRLLSDRFSAERPKGSFSTLEIQRTEQGDSAMYLCASSLGQGPYGANVLTFGAGSRLTVL.

A note on this clone: The same CDR3 can be traced to other DNA sequences in this sample. This chain uses TRBV5-1 with TRBJ1-1, with TRBD1 as a possible D gene (6 bases). V lost 4 bases, J lost 1 base, and 8 bases lay in between. CDR1 and CDR2 from the germline V gene are SGHRS and YFSETQ. The length of the CDR3 is 13 residues. DNA of the CDR3: TGCGCCAGCAGCCTGACAGGGAACACTGAAGCTTTCTTT. Amino acid sequence: CASSLTGNTEAFF.

The chain links TRBV30 to TRBJ1-2; D remains ambiguous. CDR1 and CDR2 (germline): GTSNPN, SVGIG (reference sequence). V lost 0 bases to trimming and J lost 1 base, with 6 bases between them. This CDR3 has 13 amino acids. The CDR3 DNA reads as TGTGCCTGGAGTGTACACGATAACTATGGCTACACCTTC. It encodes CAWSVHDNYGYTF.